The clone carrying this T cell receptor (beta chain) was counted between two and nine times. This record belongs to a study of T-cell reconstitution after alpha-beta-depleted transplantation in children. Preparation of the TCRbeta library involved a method that used unique molecular identifiers. Each CDR3 protein gets one entry after TCRdb re-called the PCR reads with MiXCR. The repertoire holds approximately 510,000 distinct CDR3 sequences, with 18% as singletons. The CDR3 has 14 residues. Trimming left V 2 bases short and J 4 bases short, with 11 bases between. Germline CDR1 SGHRS, CDR2 YFSETQ. Sequenced material: PBMCs from the stem cell graft donor, taken from the stem cell graft. The receptor was derived from a human donor who donated a stem cell graft to a child with acute lymphoblastic leukemia. The chain couples TRBV5-1 to TRBJ2-3; weak D call: TRBD2 (6 bases). CDR3 region: CASSFGGDADTQYF. For the CDR3, the DNA is TGCGCCAGCAGCTTTGGCGGGGACGCAGATACGCAGTATTTT.